The 17 T cell receptor beta chains listed next were all sequenced from one sample in a study of neurological immune-mediated disorders. TCRdb used MiXCR to reprocess the 5' RACE reads, holding one entry per CDR3 protein. The data show more than 60,000 distinct CDR3 sequences, about 3.7% seen once. The sample taken for sequencing was PBMCs. The receptors were sampled from a woman between 50 and 59 years old with multiple sclerosis.

This clonotype was recorded at least ten times. The chain recombines TRBV7-2 with TRBJ2-3; 9 bases fit TRBD1. This CDR3 contains 17 residues. CDR1 is SGHTA and CDR2 is FQGNSA in the germline V gene. V was pared by 2 bases and J by 3 bases, with 9 bases of the junction left unmatched. CDR3 bases: TGTGCCAGCAGCTTAAAACTGTTGGGACAGGGAACAGATACGCAGTATTTT. Its protein is CASSLKLLGQGTDTQYF.

This clonotype was detected many times. This chain links TRBV20-1 with TRBJ2-1, with 8 bases matching TRBD2. This CDR3 region has 15 residues. The V and J ends lost 3 bases and 5 bases, in that order; junction bases with no gene match: 9. Germline CDR1 and CDR2: DFQATT and SNEGSKA (reference sequence). The CDR3 bases are TGCAGTGCTAGTGGGGCGACTAGCGTCGACAATGAGCAGTTCTTC. This gives the protein CSASGATSVDNEQFF.

This clonotype came up many times. This chain links TRBV5-1 with TRBJ1-2, with D tentatively TRBD1 (6 bases). Germline CDR1 is SGHRS and CDR2 is YFSETQ. The germline V and J ends were trimmed by 4 bases and 0 bases, with 7 bases remaining between them. This CDR3 is 13 amino acids long. The CDR3 loop reads CASSRDTNYGYTF. DNA of the CDR3: TGCGCCAGCAGCAGGGACACTAACTATGGCTACACCTTC.

This clonotype has ten or more counts. The genes are TRBV20-1 and TRBJ2-2; the match to TRBD2 covers 8 bases. This CDR3 comprises 15 residues. V lost 4 bases, J lost 4 bases, and 8 bases stayed unmatched. The germline V gene encodes CDR1 DFQATT and CDR2 SNEGSKA (reference sequence). The CDR3 loop is CSANRWAGGTGELFF. As DNA, the CDR3 is TGCAGTGCTAATAGGTGGGCGGGAGGCACCGGGGAGCTGTTTTTT.

This clonotype came up many times. The CDR3 sequence: CSARDPIVAGGGRTQFF. DNA of the CDR3: TGCAGTGCTAGAGATCCAATAGTTGCGGGAGGAGGCCGGACGCAGTTCTTC. The chain uses TRBV20-1 and TRBJ2-1; 8 bases line up with TRBD2. Germline-derived CDR1 and CDR2 are DFQATT and SNEGSKA (reference sequence). The CDR3 loop spans 17 amino acids. V was pared by 0 bases and J by 12 bases, with 19 bases of the junction left unmatched.

This clonotype was counted at least ten times. The chain links TRBV12-3 or TRBV12-4 to TRBJ2-7; 8 nucleotides match TRBD2. This CDR3 region has 15 residues. The junction had 8 bases not matched to a gene; V was cut back by 2 bases and J by 5 bases. The CDR3 DNA reads as TGTGCCAGCAGTTTAAGGGACGAGCGGGAGAACGAGCAGTACTTC. Encoded protein: CASSLRDERENEQYF.

This clonotype was picked up many times. V and J are TRBV6-2 or TRBV6-3 and TRBJ2-3; TRBD2 aligns across 8 bases. The ends lost 2 bases at V and 2 bases at J; junction bases unmatched: 6. CDR3 length: 16 amino acids. In germline, CDR1 is MNHEY, CDR2 SVGEGT. CDR3 loop: CASSYSVAGHTDTQYF. CDR3 in DNA: TGTGCCAGCAGTTACAGCGTAGCGGGACACACAGATACGCAGTATTTT.

As concerns this clonotype: The final CDR3 position lacks the conserved phenylalanine or tryptophan, pointing to a likely read error. The chain has TRBV6-2 or TRBV6-3 and TRBJ2-3; 8 nucleotides align to TRBD1. The V and J ends lost 8 bases and 5 bases, in that order; junction bases with no gene match: 3. CDR1 MNHEY and CDR2 SVGEGT come from the germline V gene. The CDR3 has 12 amino acids. The CDR3 here is CASSGGLDTQYN. The CDR3 nucleotides are TGTGCCAGCTCAGGGGGCTTAGATACGCAGTATAAT.

This clonotype was observed many times. The CDR3 DNA reads TGCGCCAGTCGGGAGAACAGGGGATCGGGGGAGCAGTACTTC. This translates into CASRENRGSGEQYF. The genes are TRBV5-1 and TRBJ2-7; maybe TRBD1 (7 bases). The CDR3 has 14 amino acids. Germline V gives CDR1 SGHRS, CDR2 YFSETQ. V was trimmed by 8 bases and J by 7 bases, leaving 22 bases between them.

At least ten counts were recorded for this clonotype. This chain joins TRBV29-1 and TRBJ2-3, with D uncertain. The V end lost 7 bases, the J end lost 0 bases, and 14 bases lay between the germline ends. Germline V gives CDR1 SQVTM, CDR2 ANQGSEA. The CDR3 extends over 14 amino acids. CDR3 region: CSARAAASTDTQYF. The CDR3 DNA sequence: TGCAGCGCAAGAGCCGCAGCCAGCACAGATACGCAGTATTTT.

This clonotype has a count of ten or more. This chain connects TRBV9 to TRBJ2-7; 13 bases are a match to TRBD2. The CDR3 totals 15 residues. Germline-derived CDR1 and CDR2 are SGDLS and YYNGEE. V was pared by 3 bases and J by 5 bases, with 5 bases of the junction left unmatched. The CDR3 DNA reads TGTGCCAGCAGCGGGGGACTAGCGGGAACTCACGAGCAGTACTTC. Translated, it gives CASSGGLAGTHEQYF.

This clonotype has at least ten counts. This sequence joins TRBV2 and TRBJ1-6; D is ambiguous. Germline V gives CDR1 SNHLY, CDR2 FYNNEI. The ends were cut back, 7 bases at V and 5 bases at J, with 15 bases in the middle. CDR3 length equals 15 residues. Here the CDR3 reads CASTSGSTDNSPLHF. The CDR3 DNA follows: TGTGCCAGCACCTCCGGGAGTACGGATAATTCACCCCTCCACTTT.

This clonotype has at least ten counts. The CDR3 DNA reads TGCAGTGCTAGCTCCGCTAGCGGTAACTACGAGCAGTACTTC. Translated, it gives CSASSASGNYEQYF. This rearrangement joins TRBV20-1 to TRBJ2-7; TRBD2 aligns across 7 bases. The CDR3 consists of 14 residues. Looked up from germline, CDR1 is DFQATT and CDR2 is SNEGSKA (reference sequence). V lost 3 bases to trimming and J lost 3 bases; unmatched junction nucleotides: 8.

This clonotype has just a few counts. V gene TRBV29-1 combines with J gene TRBJ2-3; 9 bases are shared with TRBD2. Germline assignment: CDR1 SQVTM and CDR2 ANQGSEA. CDR3 length equals 14 residues. The junction had 7 bases not matched to a gene; V was cut back by 5 bases and J by 4 bases. CDR3 in amino acids: CSVRVAGEADTQYF. CDR3 coding DNA: TGCAGCGTTAGAGTAGCGGGAGAGGCAGATACGCAGTATTTT.

In this sample, this clonotype turned up many times. The gene calls are TRBV14 and TRBJ1-1; D call uncertain. This CDR3 has 15 residues. Looked up from germline, CDR1 is SGHDN and CDR2 is FVKESK. Trimming took 0 bases from V and 1 from J, leaving 9 bases between them. CDR3 residues: CASSQDIGSNTEAFF. CDR3 DNA: TGTGCCAGCAGCCAAGACATTGGGTCGAACACTGAAGCTTTCTTT.

This clonotype has at least ten counts. The gene calls are TRBV4-2 and TRBJ1-2; D not certain. The germline V gene encodes CDR1 LGHNA and CDR2 YNFKEQ. This CDR3 is 13 amino acids long. Deletions cut 2 bases from V and 0 bases from J, with 4 bases between. CDR3 residues: CASSQTANYGYTF. The CDR3 DNA follows: TGTGCCAGCAGCCAAACGGCTAACTATGGCTACACCTTC.

This clonotype was seen many times. The chain joins TRBV5-6 to TRBJ1-1; D unresolved. The V gene's germline CDR1 is SGHDT and CDR2 YYEEEE. V was clipped by 4 bases and J by 4 bases, with 8 bases between them. The CDR3 loop spans 12 amino acids. This CDR3 reads CASSVVSTEAFF. The CDR3 DNA reads as TGTGCCAGCAGCGTAGTGAGCACTGAAGCTTTCTTT.